This T cell receptor (beta chain) was captured by sequencing in a study of T cells in Graves' hyperthyroidism and ophthalmopathy. Template material for amplifying TCR beta CDR3 regions consisted of RNA transcripts. When the TCR CDR3 underwent first-round RT-PCR, the HTBI primer set was used. TCRdb recomputed calls from the multiplex PCR reads with MiXCR, one row per CDR3 protein. The sample holds fewer than 750,000 distinct CDR3 sequences; roughly 46% are singletons and the top ten take about 7.8%. This clonotype is a singleton in its sample. From germline, CDR1 is SGHVS and CDR2 FQNEAQ. The CDR3 is 15 amino acids. V shed 1 base, J shed 5 bases, and the junction held 6 bases outside the gene matches.

This chain joins TRBV7-8 and TRBJ1-2; 8 nucleotides line up with TRBD1. Sequences were obtained from peripheral blood or thyroid tissue (not recorded which). The TCR was taken from a woman under 30 with Graves' hyperthyroidism. Here the CDR3 reads CASSLDKDRAYGYTF. The CDR3 region has the DNA TGTGCCAGCAGCTTAGACAAGGACAGGGCGTATGGCTACACCTTC.